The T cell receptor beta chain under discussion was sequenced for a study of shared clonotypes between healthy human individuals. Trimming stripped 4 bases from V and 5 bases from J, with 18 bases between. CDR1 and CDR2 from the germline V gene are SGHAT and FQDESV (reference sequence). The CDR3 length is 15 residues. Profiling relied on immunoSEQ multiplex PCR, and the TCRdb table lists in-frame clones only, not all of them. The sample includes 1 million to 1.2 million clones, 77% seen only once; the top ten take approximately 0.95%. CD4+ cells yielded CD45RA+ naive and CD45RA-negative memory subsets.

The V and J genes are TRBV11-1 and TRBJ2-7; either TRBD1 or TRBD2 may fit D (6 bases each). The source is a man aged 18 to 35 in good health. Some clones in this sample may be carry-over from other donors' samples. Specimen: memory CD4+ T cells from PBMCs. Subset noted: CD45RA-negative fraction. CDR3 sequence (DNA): TGTGCCAGCAGCTCTAGGGCCGGGGGCAGCGACGAGCAGTACTTC. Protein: CASSSRAGGSDEQYF.